Listed below are T cell receptor beta chains from one sample, sequenced in a study of cytomegalovirus exposure and HLA in healthy donors. Data came from immunoSEQ multiplex PCR; TCRdb stores just in-frame clones and leaves some out. The sample has over 95,000 clones; about 75% are singletons. The specimen was PBMCs. These receptors all stem from a woman in her thirties or forties in good health and CMV-seropositive. Both conserved end residues are part of each CDR3. Fields, in order: V gene, D gene, CDR3 protein. D genes are given only for firm matches.

v_gene: TRBV5-1
d_gene: -
CDR3aa: CASSLGTDLNTEAFF

v_gene: TRBV6-5
d_gene: -
CDR3aa: CASSYSYETHRSEQYF

v_gene: TRBV4-1
d_gene: -
CDR3aa: CASSGTSTYSGELFF

v_gene: TRBV18
d_gene: -
CDR3aa: CASSPLRYNEQFF

v_gene: TRBV7-6
d_gene: TRBD1
CDR3aa: CASQWDRNTGELFF

v_gene: TRBV5-1
d_gene: -
CDR3aa: CASSSTGTSGANVLTF

v_gene: TRBV10-3
d_gene: -
CDR3aa: CAINGQGLDTQYF

v_gene: TRBV30
d_gene: TRBD1
CDR3aa: CAWSIGRGRVDTQYF

v_gene: TRBV6-4
d_gene: TRBD2
CDR3aa: CASSDSGTSGLGEQFF

v_gene: TRBV19
d_gene: -
CDR3aa: CASSPTGGGEKLFF

v_gene: TRBV30
d_gene: -
CDR3aa: CAAGFSGANVLTF

v_gene: TRBV7-9
d_gene: TRBD1
CDR3aa: CASSLGTGVNYGYTF

v_gene: TRBV5-1
d_gene: -
CDR3aa: CASSDTGSSDEQFF

v_gene: TRBV5-1
d_gene: -
CDR3aa: CASSPGQVNTEAFF

v_gene: TRBV18
d_gene: -
CDR3aa: CASSLTGTGLNTEAFF

v_gene: TRBV5-6
d_gene: -
CDR3aa: CASSPSRGDTQYF

v_gene: TRBV5-1
d_gene: -
CDR3aa: CASSSASGAMAKNIQYF

v_gene: TRBV2
d_gene: TRBD2
CDR3aa: CASVLAGGRETQYF

v_gene: TRBV6-6
d_gene: -
CDR3aa: CASSYGSGPAFF

v_gene: TRBV27
d_gene: -
CDR3aa: CASRVQGLMNTEAFF

v_gene: TRBV28
d_gene: TRBD2
CDR3aa: CASSSASGGSYNEQFF

v_gene: TRBV15
d_gene: -
CDR3aa: CATSGTQGFTDTQYF

v_gene: TRBV11-2
d_gene: -
CDR3aa: CASSLVSGAGASDTQYF

v_gene: TRBV9
d_gene: TRBD2
CDR3aa: CASSGGIAGGQETQYF

v_gene: TRBV7-2
d_gene: TRBD1
CDR3aa: CASSSGQVSPEAFF

v_gene: TRBV6-1
d_gene: -
CDR3aa: CASSEHPRGNTEAFF

v_gene: TRBV6-1
d_gene: TRBD1
CDR3aa: CASSATGTGPYEQYF

v_gene: TRBV6-1
d_gene: -
CDR3aa: CASSEESGLSPQHF

v_gene: TRBV6-6
d_gene: -
CDR3aa: CASSHWGQPSYEQYF

v_gene: TRBV5-1
d_gene: TRBD1
CDR3aa: CASHPGTDTDTQYF

v_gene: TRBV5-1
d_gene: TRBD2
CDR3aa: CASSSGGTNYNEQFF

v_gene: TRBV4-1
d_gene: -
CDR3aa: CASSQVPPPSNQPQHF

v_gene: TRBV2
d_gene: TRBD2
CDR3aa: CASREGGIKNIQYF

v_gene: TRBV6-1
d_gene: TRBD1
CDR3aa: CASSEESAQGTRPQHF

v_gene: TRBV11-2
d_gene: -
CDR3aa: CASSLPIWAGRQYEQYF

v_gene: TRBV5-1
d_gene: -
CDR3aa: CASSPDRRPNEKLFF

v_gene: TRBV6-1
d_gene: TRBD1
CDR3aa: CASSEGQGILNEQFF

v_gene: TRBV2
d_gene: -
CDR3aa: CASSEGGYGYTF

v_gene: TRBV7-9
d_gene: -
CDR3aa: CASRQESSGNTIYF

v_gene: TRBV7-9
d_gene: -
CDR3aa: CASSSTDTQYF

v_gene: TRBV25-1
d_gene: -
CDR3aa: CASSENGRTLF

v_gene: TRBV4-1
d_gene: -
CDR3aa: CASMAMGGLRELFF

v_gene: TRBV6-4
d_gene: TRBD1
CDR3aa: CASSDRGQGMSSYNEQFF

v_gene: TRBV6-6
d_gene: -
CDR3aa: CASSTGIYGYTF

v_gene: TRBV18
d_gene: -
CDR3aa: CASSPAGSEQYF

v_gene: TRBV7-9
d_gene: -
CDR3aa: CASSPLSRADTQYF

v_gene: TRBV6-5
d_gene: -
CDR3aa: CASSPRHENTEAFF

v_gene: TRBV29-1
d_gene: TRBD1
CDR3aa: CSVEDLAGLRGFYGYTF

v_gene: TRBV18
d_gene: -
CDR3aa: CASSPRGTDEKLFF

v_gene: TRBV29-1
d_gene: -
CDR3aa: CSAAGQLQETQYF

v_gene: TRBV7-8
d_gene: -
CDR3aa: CASSLAGGSNEQFF

v_gene: TRBV2
d_gene: TRBD1
CDR3aa: CASGTVFTDTQYF

v_gene: TRBV29-1
d_gene: TRBD1
CDR3aa: CSVSDRGREKLFF